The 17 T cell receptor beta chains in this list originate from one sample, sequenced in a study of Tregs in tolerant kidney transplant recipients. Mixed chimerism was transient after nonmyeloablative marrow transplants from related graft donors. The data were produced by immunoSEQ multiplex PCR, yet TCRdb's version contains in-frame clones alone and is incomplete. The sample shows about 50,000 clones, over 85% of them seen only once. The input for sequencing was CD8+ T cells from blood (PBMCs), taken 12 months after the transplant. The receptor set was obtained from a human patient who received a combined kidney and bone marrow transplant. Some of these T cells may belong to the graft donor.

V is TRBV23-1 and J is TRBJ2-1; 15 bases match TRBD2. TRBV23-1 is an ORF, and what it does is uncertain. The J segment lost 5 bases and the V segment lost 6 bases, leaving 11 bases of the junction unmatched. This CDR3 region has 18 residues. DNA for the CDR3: TGCGCCAGCAGGGAGCCGGGACTAGCGGGAGGTACCGACAATGAGCAGTTCTTC. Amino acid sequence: CASREPGLAGGTDNEQFF.

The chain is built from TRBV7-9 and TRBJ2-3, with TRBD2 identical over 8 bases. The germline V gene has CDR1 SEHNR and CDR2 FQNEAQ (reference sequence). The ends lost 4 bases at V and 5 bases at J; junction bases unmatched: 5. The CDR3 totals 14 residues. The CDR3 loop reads CASSYLAGGDTQYF. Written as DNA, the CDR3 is TGTGCCAGCAGCTACCTAGCGGGTGGAGATACGCAGTATTTT.

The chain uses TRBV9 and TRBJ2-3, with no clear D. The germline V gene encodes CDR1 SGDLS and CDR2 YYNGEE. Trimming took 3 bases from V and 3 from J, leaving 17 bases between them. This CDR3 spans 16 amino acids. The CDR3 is CASSALPPEKTDTQYF. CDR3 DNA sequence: TGTGCCAGCAGCGCTCTCCCTCCGGAGAAAACAGATACGCAGTATTTT.

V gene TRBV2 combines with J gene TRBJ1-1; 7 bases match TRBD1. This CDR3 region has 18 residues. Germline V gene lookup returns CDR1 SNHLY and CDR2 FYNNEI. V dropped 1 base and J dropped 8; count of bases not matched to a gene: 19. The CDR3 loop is CASSEGATGANSQKEAFF. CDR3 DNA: TGTGCCAGCAGTGAAGGAGCTACAGGGGCCAATTCTCAAAAAGAAGCTTTCTTT.

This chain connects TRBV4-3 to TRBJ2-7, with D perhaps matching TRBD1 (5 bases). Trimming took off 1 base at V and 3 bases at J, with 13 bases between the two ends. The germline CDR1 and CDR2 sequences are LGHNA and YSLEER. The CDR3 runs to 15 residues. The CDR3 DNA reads TGCGCCAGCAGCCAAGTTGAGACAGCCTACTACGAGCAGTACTTC. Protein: CASSQVETAYYEQYF.

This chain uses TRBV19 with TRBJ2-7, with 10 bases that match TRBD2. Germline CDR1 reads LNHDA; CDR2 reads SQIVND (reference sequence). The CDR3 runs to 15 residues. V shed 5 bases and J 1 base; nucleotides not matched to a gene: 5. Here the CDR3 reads CASSSAGGGSYEQYF. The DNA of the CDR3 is TGTGCCAGTAGTTCAGCGGGAGGGGGATCCTACGAGCAGTACTTC.

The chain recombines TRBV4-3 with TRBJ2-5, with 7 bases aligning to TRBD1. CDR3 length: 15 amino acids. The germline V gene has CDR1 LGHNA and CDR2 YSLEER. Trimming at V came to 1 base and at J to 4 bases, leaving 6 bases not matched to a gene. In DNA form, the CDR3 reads TGCGCCAGCAGCCAAGTACAGGGGTCATTAGAGACCCAGTACTTC. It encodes CASSQVQGSLETQYF.

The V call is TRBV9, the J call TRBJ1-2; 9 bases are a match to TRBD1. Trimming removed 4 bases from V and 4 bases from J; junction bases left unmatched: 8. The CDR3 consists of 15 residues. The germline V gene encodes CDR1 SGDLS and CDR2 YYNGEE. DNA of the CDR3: TGTGCCAGCAGCCCCCGGACAGGGGAGGGCTATGGCTACACCTTC. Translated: CASSPRTGEGYGYTF. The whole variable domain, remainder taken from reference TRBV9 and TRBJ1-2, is DSGVTQTPKHLITATGQRVTLRCSPRSGDLSVYWYQQSLDQGLQFLIQYYNGEERAKGNILERFSAQQFPDLHSELNLSSLELGDSALYFCASSPRTGEGYGYTFGSGTRLTVV.

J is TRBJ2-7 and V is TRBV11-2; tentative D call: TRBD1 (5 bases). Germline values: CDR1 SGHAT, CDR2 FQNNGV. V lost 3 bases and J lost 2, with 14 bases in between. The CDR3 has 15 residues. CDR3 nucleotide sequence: TGTGCCAGCAGCTTGGGGCGTGGGTCTACCTACGAGCAGTACTTC. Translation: CASSLGRGSTYEQYF.

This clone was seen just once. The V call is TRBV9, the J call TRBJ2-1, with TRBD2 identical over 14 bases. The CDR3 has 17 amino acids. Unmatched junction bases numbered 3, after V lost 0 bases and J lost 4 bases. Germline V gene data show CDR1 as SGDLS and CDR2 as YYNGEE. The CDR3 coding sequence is TGTGCCAGCAGCGTAGGACTAGCGGGGGGGATATACAATGAGCAGTTCTTC. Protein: CASSVGLAGGIYNEQFF.

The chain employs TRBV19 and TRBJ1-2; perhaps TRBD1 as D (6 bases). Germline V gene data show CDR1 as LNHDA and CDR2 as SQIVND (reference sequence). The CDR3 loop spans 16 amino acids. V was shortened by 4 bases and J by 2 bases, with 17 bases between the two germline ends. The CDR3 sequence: CASSKITGMANYGYTF. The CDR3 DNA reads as TGTGCCAGTAGTAAAATCACAGGGATGGCGAACTATGGCTACACCTTC.

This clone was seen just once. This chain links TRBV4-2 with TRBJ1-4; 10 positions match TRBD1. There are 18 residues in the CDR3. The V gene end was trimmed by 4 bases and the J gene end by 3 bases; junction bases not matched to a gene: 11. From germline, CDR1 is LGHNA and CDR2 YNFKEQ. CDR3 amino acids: CASSPRDRGREANEKLFF. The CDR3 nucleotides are TGTGCCAGCAGCCCGCGCGACAGGGGGCGCGAGGCTAATGAAAAACTGTTTTTT.

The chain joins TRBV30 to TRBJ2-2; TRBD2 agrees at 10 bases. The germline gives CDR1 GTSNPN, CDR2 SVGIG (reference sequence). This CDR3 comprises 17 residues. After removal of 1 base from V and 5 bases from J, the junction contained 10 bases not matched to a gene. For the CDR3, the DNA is TGTGCCTGGAGTGGAGGGCTAGCGGGAGTTCGGACCGGGGAGCTGTTTTTT. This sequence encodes CAWSGGLAGVRTGELFF. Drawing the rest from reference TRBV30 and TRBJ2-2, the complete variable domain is SQTIHQWPATLVQPVGSPLSLECTVEGTSNPNLYWYRQAAGRGLQLLFYSVGIGQISSEVPQNLSASRPQDRQFILSSKKLLLSDSGFYLCAWSGGLAGVRTGELFFGEGSRLTVL.

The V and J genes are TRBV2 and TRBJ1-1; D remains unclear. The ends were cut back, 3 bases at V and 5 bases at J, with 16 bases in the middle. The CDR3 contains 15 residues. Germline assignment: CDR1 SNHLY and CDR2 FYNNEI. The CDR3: CASSEGVGPLTEAFF. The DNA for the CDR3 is TGTGCCAGCAGTGAGGGCGTAGGCCCCCTTACTGAAGCTTTCTTT.

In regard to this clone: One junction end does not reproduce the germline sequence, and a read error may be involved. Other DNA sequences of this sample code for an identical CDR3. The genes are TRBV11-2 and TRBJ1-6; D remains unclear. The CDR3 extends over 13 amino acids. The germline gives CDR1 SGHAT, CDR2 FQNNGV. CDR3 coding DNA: TGTGCCAGCAGCTTCGGTTATAATTCCCCCCTCCACTTT. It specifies CASSFGYNSPLHF.

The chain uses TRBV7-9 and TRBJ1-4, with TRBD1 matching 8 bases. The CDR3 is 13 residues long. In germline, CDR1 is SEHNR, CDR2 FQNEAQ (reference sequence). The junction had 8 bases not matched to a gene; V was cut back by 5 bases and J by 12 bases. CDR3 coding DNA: TGTGCCAGCAGCGACAGGGGTCGATGGGAACTGTTTTTT. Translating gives CASSDRGRWELFF. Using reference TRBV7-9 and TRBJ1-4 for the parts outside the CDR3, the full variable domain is DTGVSQNPRHKITKRGQNVTFRCDPISEHNRLYWYRQTLGQGPEFLTYFQNEAQLEKSRLLSDRFSAERPKGSFSTLEIQRTEQGDSAMYLCASSDRGRWELFFGSGTQLSVL.

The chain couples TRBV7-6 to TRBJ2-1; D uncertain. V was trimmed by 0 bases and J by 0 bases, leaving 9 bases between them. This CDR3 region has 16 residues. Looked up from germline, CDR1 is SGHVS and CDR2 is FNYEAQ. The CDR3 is CASSLAGAPSYNEQFF. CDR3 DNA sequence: TGTGCCAGCAGCTTAGCAGGAGCGCCCTCCTACAATGAGCAGTTCTTC.